Below, 2 T cell receptor beta chains from the same sample are listed, as sequenced in a study of blood T cell repertoires in COVID-19. Generated by immunoSEQ multiplex PCR, the TCRdb table keeps only in-frame clones and is missing some. The top ten clones hold approximately 3.6% of a sample with over 100,000 clones, about 79% of them seen once. Sequencing was carried out using peripheral blood. These receptor sequences come from a woman older than 75 with active or convalescent COVID-19.

The V call is TRBV11-2, the J call TRBJ2-7; 9 nucleotides agree with TRBD2. This CDR3 spans 14 amino acids. V shed 4 bases, J shed 2 bases, and the junction held 3 bases outside the gene matches. CDR1 and CDR2 from the germline V gene are SGHAT and FQNNGV. In nucleotides, the CDR3 is TGTGCCAGCAGCTCAGGCGGGGGGGCCTACGAGCAGTACTTC. The encoded protein is CASSSGGGAYEQYF.

This chain uses TRBV10-3 with TRBJ1-2; tentative D call: TRBD1 (6 bases). V dropped 9 bases and J dropped 0 bases, with 8 bases sitting between them. CDR3 size: 12 residues. CDR1 is ENHRY and CDR2 is SYGVKD in the germline V gene. The DNA of the CDR3 is TGTGCCATACAGGGACCTAACTATGGCTACACCTTC. Protein product: CAIQGPNYGYTF.